The 22 T cell receptor beta chains below were found in one sample sequenced in a study of blood T cell repertoires in COVID-19. TCRdb's table, derived via immunoSEQ multiplex PCR, lists solely in-frame clones and lacks some. The data contain 90,000 to 150,000 clones, roughly 85% of them seen just once; the ten biggest clones take up 11%. Input material: peripheral blood. All receptors derive from an elderly man with acute or convalescent COVID-19.

The chain is built from TRBV7-3 and TRBJ2-1; no clear D gene. V shed 5 bases and J shed 0 bases, with 14 bases lying between them. CDR1 is SGHTA, CDR2 FQGTGA, per germline. This CDR3 spans 16 amino acids. The CDR3 sequence: CASSLSGWFSYNEQFF. For the CDR3, the DNA is TGTGCCAGCAGCCTCTCGGGTTGGTTCTCCTACAATGAGCAGTTCTTC.

This clone was observed once. The chain couples TRBV3-1 (or the pseudogene TRBV3-2) to TRBJ1-6; perhaps TRBD1 as D (6 bases). V lost 4 bases and J lost 10, with 14 bases in between. The CDR3 runs to 14 residues. Germline V CDR1 and CDR2: LGHDT, YNNKEL (reference sequence). The CDR3 DNA follows: TGTGCCAGCAGCCCCCGGGACATTGGGTCACCCCTCCACTTT. Amino acid sequence: CASSPRDIGSPLHF.

The chain carries TRBV19 and TRBJ2-1; 9 nucleotides line up with TRBD1. CDR3 size: 17 residues. V lost 5 bases to trimming and J lost 6 bases; unmatched junction nucleotides: 14. The germline gives CDR1 LNHDA, CDR2 SQIVND (reference sequence). The CDR3 spells CASSPQGAEGESNEQFF. CDR3 nucleotides: TGTGCCAGTAGTCCACAGGGGGCTGAAGGGGAAAGCAATGAGCAGTTCTTC.

The gene calls are TRBV28 and TRBJ1-1, with a tentative D call TRBD1 (5 bases). Germline lookup yields CDR1 MDHEN and CDR2 SYDVKM. The CDR3 is made up of 16 amino acids. The V end lost 2 bases, the J end lost 4 bases, and 17 bases lay between the germline ends. CDR3 sequence: CASSLRQGGGATEAFF. The CDR3 coding sequence is TGTGCCAGCAGTTTAAGGCAGGGTGGCGGGGCCACTGAAGCTTTCTTT.

The CDR3 sequence: CASSSPDRDQETQYF. CDR3 nucleotides: TGTGCCAGCAGCTCCCCAGACAGAGACCAAGAGACCCAGTACTTC. The V and J genes are TRBV7-3 and TRBJ2-5; D possibly corresponds to TRBD1 (5 bases). The germline V gene encodes CDR1 SGHTA and CDR2 FQGTGA. CDR3 size: 15 residues. The V gene lost 4 bases and the J gene lost 0 bases, with 12 bases spanning the gap.

The chain links TRBV11-2 to TRBJ1-2, with 7 bases matching TRBD1. Germline assignment: CDR1 SGHAT and CDR2 FQNNGV. Trimming removed 1 base from V and 2 bases from J; junction bases left unmatched: 4. The CDR3 runs 15 residues. The CDR3: CASSLGGGRNYGYTF. The CDR3 nucleotides read TGTGCCAGCAGCTTAGGAGGGGGCCGAAACTATGGCTACACCTTC.

J is TRBJ2-7 and V is TRBV5-4; D remains ambiguous. The length of the CDR3 is 14 residues. V was shortened by 4 bases and J by 1 base, with 12 bases between the two germline ends. CDR1 is SGHNT and CDR2 is YYREEE in the germline V gene (reference sequence). The CDR3 bases are TGTGCCAGCAGCGCGCCGCCGGGTTCCTACGAGCAGTACTTC. Amino acid sequence: CASSAPPGSYEQYF.

In DNA, the CDR3 is TGTGCCAGTAGCCGCCAGGGGCTCACTGAAGCTTTCTTT. Its translation: CASSRQGLTEAFF. This rearrangement joins TRBV19 to TRBJ1-1, with a weak D call TRBD1 (6 bases). The CDR3 covers 13 residues. In germline, CDR1 is LNHDA, CDR2 SQIVND (reference sequence). Trimming left V 6 bases short and J 4 bases short, with 12 bases between.

The chain joins TRBV11-2 to TRBJ2-7, with D perhaps TRBD2 (6 bases). There are 15 residues in the CDR3. V gave up 5 bases and J gave up 0 bases, with 14 bases separating them. Per the germline V gene, CDR1 is SGHAT and CDR2 is FQNNGV. Here the CDR3 DNA reads TGTGCCAGCAGCCTTGGTTTCGGGAGCTCCTACGAGCAGTACTTC. Translating gives CASSLGFGSSYEQYF.

The gene calls are TRBV18 and TRBJ2-7; D unclear. This CDR3 is built from 12 residues. Trimming pared 3 bases from V and 5 bases from J, leaving 8 bases between. CDR1 is KGHSH, CDR2 LQKENI, per germline. CDR3 in DNA: TGTGCCAGCTCACCGATACAGAACGAGCAGTACTTC. Residues: CASSPIQNEQYF.

The chain joins TRBV5-1 to TRBJ1-2; the match to TRBD1 covers 8 bases. The CDR3 is 14 amino acids. Germline assignment: CDR1 SGHRS and CDR2 YFSETQ. V dropped 4 bases and J dropped 4; count of bases not matched to a gene: 6. CDR3 sequence reads: CASSTGQGPYGYTF. The CDR3, as DNA: TGCGCCAGCAGCACAGGACAGGGACCCTATGGCTACACCTTC. The whole variable domain, remainder taken from reference TRBV5-1 and TRBJ1-2, is KAGVTQTPRYLIKTRGQQVTLSCSPISGHRSVSWYQQTPGQGLQFLFEYFSETQRNKGNFPGRFSGRQFSNSRSEMNVSTLELGDSALYLCASSTGQGPYGYTFGSGTRLTVV.

The V call is TRBV4-2, the J call TRBJ2-5, with D possibly being TRBD2 (6 bases). Trimming stripped 0 bases from V and 5 bases from J, with 10 bases between. In germline, CDR1 is LGHNA, CDR2 YNFKEQ. The CDR3 covers 14 residues. As DNA, the CDR3 is TGTGCCAGCAGCCAAGATCGTCTAGCGGAGACCCAGTACTTC. Amino acids: CASSQDRLAETQYF.

V and J are TRBV19 and TRBJ1-3; TRBD1 aligns across 7 bases. Germline values: CDR1 LNHDA, CDR2 SQIVND (reference sequence). J lost 2 bases, V lost 10 bases, and 8 bases had no gene match. The CDR3 contains 14 residues. DNA of the CDR3: TGTGCCACCACTACAGGGGTGGCTGGAAACACCATATATTTT. It specifies CATTTGVAGNTIYF.

The V call is TRBV7-9, the J call TRBJ1-2; D is perhaps TRBD1 (6 bases). The CDR3 runs to 14 residues. Looked up from germline, CDR1 is SEHNR and CDR2 is FQNEAQ (reference sequence). V lost 5 bases and J lost 6, with 16 bases in between. CDR3 amino acids: CASSQSDRIHGYTF. In nucleotides, the CDR3 is TGTGCCAGCAGCCAAAGCGACAGGATTCATGGCTACACCTTC.

Comments on this clone: Other nucleotide sequences from this sample produce the same CDR3. V is TRBV19 and J is TRBJ1-2; D is unclear. V was clipped by 2 bases and J by 4 bases, with 8 bases between them. Germline V gene sequence: CDR1 LNHDA, CDR2 SQIVND (reference sequence). This CDR3 has 13 residues. The CDR3 loop reads CASSINRGYGYTF. CDR3 nucleotide sequence: TGTGCCAGTAGTATAAACCGGGGCTATGGCTACACCTTC. Filled out from reference TRBV19 and TRBJ1-2, the complete variable domain reads DGGITQSPKYLFRKEGQNVTLSCEQNLNHDAMYWYRQDPGQGLRLIYYSQIVNDFQKGDIAEGYSVSREKKESFPLTVTSAQKNPTAFYLCASSINRGYGYTFGSGTRLTVV.

This clone turned up a few times. This CDR3 reads CAARASGGSSYNEQFF. The CDR3 bases are TGTGCGGCGCGGGCTAGCGGGGGAAGCTCCTACAATGAGCAGTTCTTC. The gene calls are TRBV7-2 and TRBJ2-1, with 10 bases that match TRBD2. Germline V gives CDR1 SGHTA, CDR2 FQGNSA. The CDR3 has 16 amino acids.

This chain uses TRBV10-1 with TRBJ1-2, with 8 bases fitting TRBD1. CDR1 WNHNN and CDR2 SYGVQD come from the germline V gene (reference sequence). The V gene end was trimmed by 4 bases and the J gene end by 0 bases; junction bases not matched to a gene: 7. The CDR3 runs to 16 residues. CDR3 residues: CASSGRQGITNYGYTF. In nucleotides, the CDR3 is TGCGCCAGCAGTGGAAGACAGGGGATCACTAACTATGGCTACACCTTC.

The rearrangement uses TRBV20-1 and TRBJ1-1; unclear D gene. The CDR3 runs to 13 residues. The germline gives CDR1 DFQATT, CDR2 SNEGSKA (reference sequence). V was shortened by 3 bases and J by 4 bases, with 12 bases between the two germline ends. The CDR3 protein is CSASPRRGTEAFF. The CDR3 nucleotides are TGCAGTGCTAGTCCCCGTCGGGGCACTGAAGCTTTCTTT.

This clone appeared a few times. This chain links TRBV25-1 with TRBJ2-7, with a weak D call TRBD2 (5 bases). This CDR3 spans 15 amino acids. Germline CDR1 reads MGHDK; CDR2 reads SYGVNS. The germline V and J ends were trimmed by 6 bases and 0 bases, with 15 bases remaining between them. In DNA form, the CDR3 reads TGTGCCAGCAGCAAGTACAGAGGAGGCTCCTACGAGCAGTACTTC. It specifies CASSKYRGGSYEQYF.

V usage is TRBV15 and J usage is TRBJ2-7; TRBD1 matches 9 bases. CDR3 length: 17 residues. Germline values: CDR1 LNHNV, CDR2 YYDKDF (reference sequence). The ends lost 2 bases at V and 3 bases at J; junction bases unmatched: 11. CDR3 bases: TGTGCCACCAGCAGACCACTTTCCGGGACAGGGTTCTACGAGCAGTACTTC. It codes for CATSRPLSGTGFYEQYF.

The V call is TRBV6-5, the J call TRBJ1-5; no clear D. Looked up from germline, CDR1 is MNHEY and CDR2 is SVGAGI. The length of the CDR3 is 15 residues. The V and J ends lost 7 bases and 1 base respectively, with 14 bases between them. The CDR3: CASTPAGPSNQPQHF. DNA of the CDR3: TGTGCCAGCACCCCCGCGGGTCCCAGCAATCAGCCCCAGCATTTT.

V is TRBV21-1 and J is TRBJ1-6. TRBV21-1 is assigned pseudogene status. This CDR3 has 14 amino acids. The DNA for the CDR3 is TGTGCCAGCAGCAAAGTTGAGGAGGATTCACCCCTCCACTTT. This encodes CASSKVEEDSPLHF.